The 29 T cell receptor beta chains presented below share a single source sample, sequenced in a study of T cell responses to AZD1222 COVID-19 vaccine. Clones were sequenced by immunoSEQ multiplex PCR, and TCRdb holds only the in-frame ones, with some missing. The repertoire consists of about 110,000 clones, with about nine tenths occurring once and the leading ten covering approximately 3.1%. The sequencing here drew on peripheral blood, taken on day 0 of MenACWY control vaccination. Receptor source: an adult in good health.

The rearrangement uses TRBV19 and TRBJ1-1, with 10 nucleotides matching TRBD1. The CDR3 contains 14 residues. Unmatched junction bases numbered 5, after V lost 6 bases and J lost 4 bases. Germline V CDR1 and CDR2: LNHDA, SQIVND (reference sequence). The DNA of the CDR3 is TGTGCCAGTAGGATCGACAGGGGGCCCACTGAAGCTTTCTTT. Translated: CASRIDRGPTEAFF.

This chain links TRBV4-2 with TRBJ1-1; no clear D. CDR1 LGHNA and CDR2 YNFKEQ come from the germline V gene. Between the trimmed V and J ends, which lost 9 bases and 0 bases, there was a span of 11 bases. The CDR3 consists of 13 residues. The CDR3, as DNA: TGTGCCAGTCGGAACAGCTTGAACACTGAAGCTTTCTTT. Translation gives CASRNSLNTEAFF.

A note on this clone: A read error may account for a junction end that differs from germline. The V gene is TRBV5-4, the J gene TRBJ2-7; TRBD2 is a possible D gene (5 bases). The CDR3 is 14 amino acids. The germline CDR1 and CDR2 sequences are SGHNT and YYREEE (reference sequence). CDR3 nucleotides: TGTGCCAGCAGCTCCGCGGGTTCAACCTACGAGCAGTGCTTC. Translated: CASSSAGSTYEQCF.

As DNA, the CDR3 is TGTGCCTGGAGCGGGACAGTCCCGAATGGCTACACCTTC. It translates to CAWSGTVPNGYTF. V usage is TRBV30 and J usage is TRBJ1-2; 7 nucleotides agree with TRBD1. CDR1 and CDR2 (germline): GTSNPN, SVGIG (reference sequence). V shed 3 bases and J 6 bases; nucleotides not matched to a gene: 7. CDR3 length: 13 amino acids.

A note on this clone: Other DNA sequences of this sample code for an identical CDR3. This chain joins TRBV11-2 and TRBJ2-1; D is possibly TRBD2 (6 bases). Looked up from germline, CDR1 is SGHAT and CDR2 is FQNNGV. Trimming took 5 bases from V and 5 from J, leaving 10 bases between them. The CDR3 has 13 residues. CDR3: CASSPPGDNEQFF. The CDR3 DNA reads as TGTGCCAGCAGCCCACCGGGGGACAATGAGCAGTTCTTC.

This chain links TRBV27 with TRBJ2-5; possible D gene TRBD1, 6 bases. Germline V gene sequence: CDR1 MNHEY, CDR2 SMNVEV (reference sequence). This CDR3 has 13 residues. Trimming left V 5 bases short and J 5 bases short, with 12 bases between. CDR3 region: CASSPGARETQYF. The CDR3 nucleotides are TGTGCCAGCAGTCCAGGGGCCCGGGAGACCCAGTACTTC.

This chain connects TRBV24-1 to TRBJ2-1; D perhaps matches TRBD1 (5 bases). Per the germline V gene, CDR1 is KGHDR and CDR2 is SFDVKD. This CDR3 has 14 amino acids. The V gene lost 1 base and the J gene lost 5 bases, with 8 bases spanning the gap. The CDR3 sequence: CATSDLRGNNEQFF. The CDR3 region has the DNA TGTGCCACCAGTGATTTAAGGGGTAACAATGAGCAGTTCTTC.

V usage is TRBV5-8 and J usage is TRBJ1-5, with 11 bases aligning to TRBD1. V dropped 4 bases and J dropped 3; count of bases not matched to a gene: 9. The CDR3 loop spans 17 amino acids. CDR1 is SGHTS and CDR2 is YDEGEE in the germline V gene. The CDR3 is CASSRGQGAIPNQPQHF. CDR3 in DNA: TGTGCCAGCAGCCGCGGACAGGGGGCAATTCCCAATCAGCCCCAGCATTTT.

The gene calls are TRBV10-3 and TRBJ1-3; the D is unclear. CDR3 size: 15 residues. Germline V gene lookup returns CDR1 ENHRY and CDR2 SYGVKD. V gave up 4 bases and J gave up 3 bases, with 13 bases separating them. CDR3 residues: CAISAGGSGGNTIYF. DNA of the CDR3: TGTGCCATCAGTGCAGGAGGGAGCGGTGGAAACACCATATATTTT.

The V gene is TRBV4-3, the J gene TRBJ1-6, with D maybe TRBD1 (5 bases). In germline, CDR1 is LGHNA, CDR2 YSLEER. This CDR3 is built from 17 residues. V was shortened by 0 bases and J by 6 bases, with 15 bases between the two germline ends. The DNA for the CDR3 is TGCGCCAGCAGCCAAGAAGGAGGGGTATTCGGTAATTCACCCCTCCACTTT. Protein sequence: CASSQEGGVFGNSPLHF.

The chain links TRBV7-3 to TRBJ1-6; D is undetermined. CDR1 is SGHTA, CDR2 FQGTGA, per germline. The CDR3 consists of 12 residues. Between the trimmed V and J ends, which lost 5 bases and 13 bases, there was a span of 12 bases. In nucleotides, the CDR3 is TGTGCCAGCAGCACGCCCCTGGTGCCCCTCCACTTT. This encodes CASSTPLVPLHF.

This sequence joins TRBV2 and TRBJ2-3, with 11 bases lining up with TRBD2. From germline, CDR1 is SNHLY and CDR2 FYNNEI. CDR3 length equals 20 residues. J was trimmed by 0 bases and V by 6 bases; bases with no gene match: 17. As DNA, the CDR3 is TGTGCCAGCAGAGTGGGAGGGGTTACTAGCGGGGGACTTAGCACAGATACGCAGTATTTT. It yields the protein CASRVGGVTSGGLSTDTQYF.

This clone showed up just once. V usage is TRBV7-9 and J usage is TRBJ1-1; D is unresolved. The germline CDR1 and CDR2 sequences are SEHNR and FQNEAQ (reference sequence). This CDR3 contains 14 residues. Trimming cost V 2 bases and J 1 base, with 8 bases left between them. The CDR3 is CASSLRDRNTEAFF. CDR3 coding DNA: TGTGCCAGCAGCTTAAGGGATCGGAACACTGAAGCTTTCTTT.

This chain uses TRBV4-1 with TRBJ1-1; possibly TRBD1 for D (5 bases). CDR3 length: 14 amino acids. CDR1 and CDR2 from the germline V gene are MGHRA and YSYEKL. Trimming left V 0 bases short and J 5 bases short, with 10 bases between. The CDR3 region is CASSQDWGGTEAFF. CDR3 nucleotide sequence: TGCGCCAGCAGCCAAGATTGGGGCGGTACTGAAGCTTTCTTT.

This chain joins TRBV12-5 and TRBJ2-1; D gene unclear. Germline CDR1 and CDR2: LGHNT and FRNRAP. This CDR3 is built from 16 residues. V lost 4 bases and J 3 bases, leaving 16 bases between the germline ends. CDR3 DNA sequence: TGTGCTAGTGGTTCCCCCTTTTTGGGAAACTACAATGAGCAGTTCTTC. Residues: CASGSPFLGNYNEQFF.

J is TRBJ2-3 and V is TRBV7-3, with TRBD1 matching 8 bases. Germline CDR1 reads SGHTA; CDR2 reads FQGTGA. The CDR3 spans 17 residues. V shed 4 bases and J 2 bases; nucleotides not matched to a gene: 11. CDR3 amino acids: CASSSERTGTNTDTQYF. Written as DNA, the CDR3 is TGTGCCAGCAGCTCAGAGCGGACAGGGACAAACACAGATACGCAGTATTTT.

CDR3 bases: TGCGCCAGCAGCTTGGCCGGGGGCAATGAGCAGTTCTTC. Its protein product is CASSLAGGNEQFF. J is TRBJ2-1 and V is TRBV5-1, with D perhaps TRBD2 (6 bases). Germline values: CDR1 SGHRS, CDR2 YFSETQ. Trimming shortened V by 0 bases and J by 6 bases, and 7 bases separated the two germline ends. The CDR3 sequence is 13 residues long.

The chain combines TRBV5-1 with TRBJ1-6, with D possibly TRBD1 on 6 matching bases. Per germline, CDR1 SGHRS and CDR2 YFSETQ. V lost 4 bases, J lost 6 bases, and 17 bases lay in between. This CDR3 has 16 residues. CDR3 loop: CASSHGTLPLNSPLHF. In DNA form, the CDR3 reads TGCGCCAGCAGCCACGGGACACTGCCCCTTAATTCACCCCTCCACTTT.

The chain has TRBV2 and TRBJ2-5; 9 bases are shared with TRBD1. There are 15 residues in the CDR3. Germline lookup yields CDR1 SNHLY and CDR2 FYNNEI. J lost 0 bases, V lost 6 bases, and 5 bases had no gene match. This CDR3 is CASSLQGAYQETQYF. The DNA of the CDR3 is TGTGCCAGCAGCTTACAGGGGGCCTACCAAGAGACCCAGTACTTC.

This chain joins TRBV5-4 and TRBJ1-4; D may be TRBD1 (6 bases). Germline V gene data show CDR1 as SGHNT and CDR2 as YYREEE (reference sequence). The CDR3 sequence is 15 residues long. Trimming cost V 4 bases and J 3 bases, with 13 bases left between them. In DNA, the CDR3 is TGTGCCAGCAGCCTGGGGGGCGGTGCTAATGAAAAACTGTTTTTT. As protein: CASSLGGGANEKLFF.

This chain uses TRBV27 with TRBJ2-3; D is ambiguous. The CDR3 extends over 13 amino acids. V was shortened by 4 bases and J by 1 base, with 6 bases between the two germline ends. The germline V gene has CDR1 MNHEY and CDR2 SMNVEV (reference sequence). The CDR3, as DNA: TGTGCCAGCAGTTGGAAAGGCACAGATACGCAGTATTTT. It codes for CASSWKGTDTQYF.

The rearrangement uses TRBV7-2 and TRBJ1-2; no clear D. The germline V gene has CDR1 SGHTA and CDR2 FQGNSA. Trimming took off 4 bases at V and 4 bases at J, with 7 bases between the two ends. The CDR3 runs 12 residues. The CDR3 is CASSSFVYGYTF. CDR3 sequence (DNA): TGTGCCAGCAGCTCGTTCGTCTATGGCTACACCTTC.

The chain has TRBV7-9 and TRBJ1-6; a weak D match, TRBD1 (6 bases). This CDR3 is built from 14 residues. V dropped 5 bases and J dropped 10 bases, with 15 bases sitting between them. The germline CDR1 and CDR2 sequences are SEHNR and FQNEAQ (reference sequence). DNA of the CDR3: TGTGCCAGCAGCACCGGGACAACGGGATCACCCCTCCACTTT. This sequence encodes CASSTGTTGSPLHF.

V is TRBV5-6 and J is TRBJ2-2; D remains ambiguous. V lost 4 bases and J 7 bases, leaving 8 bases between the germline ends. The germline CDR1 and CDR2 sequences are SGHDT and YYEEEE. The CDR3 runs 12 residues. The DNA of the CDR3 is TGTGCCAGCAGCCCGTTTCTCGGGGAGCTGTTTTTT. Translated, it gives CASSPFLGELFF.

The count of this clone is one. The V gene is TRBV5-5, the J gene TRBJ1-2, with D possibly being TRBD1 (6 bases). The CDR3 has 12 amino acids. Germline V gene sequence: CDR1 SGHKS, CDR2 YYEKEE (reference sequence). Trimming took 5 bases from V and 4 from J, leaving 9 bases between them. CDR3: CASSMDSYGYTF. The CDR3 DNA reads TGTGCCAGCAGTATGGACAGCTATGGCTACACCTTC.

The gene calls are TRBV7-9 and TRBJ1-1; 8 bases map to TRBD1. V was clipped by 6 bases and J by 0 bases; unmatched bases: 6. Germline CDR1 SEHNR, CDR2 FQNEAQ (reference sequence). This CDR3 region has 15 residues. CDR3: CASSQDRGMNTEAFF. DNA of the CDR3: TGTGCCAGCAGTCAAGACAGGGGAATGAACACTGAAGCTTTCTTT.

This chain joins TRBV21-1 and TRBJ1-5; no DNA check was done on the table's D call, TRBD1. TRBV21-1 is deemed a pseudogene. The CDR3 runs to 16 residues. The CDR3 protein is CASSKERTYYNQPQHF. The CDR3 nucleotides are TGTGCCAGCAGCAAAGAGAGGACATACTACAATCAGCCCCAGCATTTT.

The chain combines TRBV3-1 (or the pseudogene TRBV3-2) with TRBJ1-6; D call uncertain. The germline V gene has CDR1 LGHDT and CDR2 YNNKEL (reference sequence). Trimming took 1 base from V and 5 from J, leaving 9 bases between them. The CDR3 loop spans 15 amino acids. CDR3 in amino acids: CASSQGSDDNSPLHF. In DNA, the CDR3 is TGTGCCAGCAGCCAAGGGTCAGATGATAATTCACCCCTCCACTTT.

The chain is built from TRBV5-1 and TRBJ1-4; 9 nucleotides line up with TRBD1. V gave up 4 bases and J gave up 5 bases; unmatched junction bases: 6. Germline-derived CDR1 and CDR2 are SGHRS and YFSETQ. The CDR3 is made up of 15 amino acids. CDR3 in DNA: TGCGCCAGCAGCAGTCAGACAGGGGGGAATGAAAAACTGTTTTTT. Its translation: CASSSQTGGNEKLFF.